Shown below are 10 T cell receptor beta chains from a single sample sequenced in a study of cytomegalovirus exposure and HLA in healthy donors. This PCR relied on a set of 60 Vbeta primers and 13 Jbeta primers. The repertoire was sequenced with immunoSEQ multiplex PCR; TCRdb's copy has only in-frame clones and lacks some. The sample holds 200,000 or so clones, approximately 84% seen once. Sequenced: PBMCs. Source of these receptors: a woman in her 30s in good health and CMV-seropositive.

The chain links TRBV2 to TRBJ1-2, with D perhaps matching TRBD1 (6 bases). CDR1 SNHLY and CDR2 FYNNEI come from the germline V gene. V was cut by 6 bases and J by 8 bases, with 13 bases left in between. CDR3 size: 12 residues. The CDR3 nucleotides are TGTGCCAGCAGGACAGGTAGATACGGCTACACCTTC. This codes for CASRTGRYGYTF.

This chain connects TRBV18 to TRBJ2-7, with D perhaps TRBD1 (6 bases). CDR3 length: 15 amino acids. Deletions cut 3 bases from V and 3 bases from J, with 15 bases between. Germline V gene sequence: CDR1 KGHSH, CDR2 LQKENI. This CDR3 is CASSPEQFRGYEQYF. CDR3 in DNA: TGTGCCAGCTCACCGGAGCAGTTCAGGGGCTACGAGCAGTACTTC.

This clone was counted only a few times. This chain joins TRBV6-1 and TRBJ2-3; D remains ambiguous. The V and J ends lost 0 bases and 4 bases respectively, with 14 bases between them. This CDR3 spans 16 amino acids. Germline V gives CDR1 MNHNS, CDR2 SASEGT. CDR3 bases: TGTGCCAGCAGTGAAGCGCTTCTTGGGCGATCAGATACGCAGTATTTT. The encoded protein is CASSEALLGRSDTQYF.

This clone was counted a few times. The chain has TRBV5-1 and TRBJ2-1; no firm D call. The germline V and J ends were trimmed by 3 bases and 0 bases, with 10 bases remaining between them. CDR1 and CDR2 (germline): SGHRS, YFSETQ. The CDR3 contains 15 residues. In DNA, the CDR3 is TGCGCCAGCAGCTCCGAGGCCAGCTCCTACAATGAGCAGTTCTTC. Protein product: CASSSEASSYNEQFF.

V is TRBV4-1 and J is TRBJ1-5; 7 bases line up with TRBD1. Germline V gives CDR1 MGHRA, CDR2 YSYEKL. J was trimmed by 7 bases and V by 0 bases; bases with no gene match: 3. CDR3 length equals 14 residues. The CDR3 here is CASSQEQGFQPQHF. The CDR3 nucleotides read TGCGCCAGCAGCCAAGAACAGGGGTTCCAGCCCCAGCATTTT.

The J gene is TRBJ1-6, the V gene TRBV5-4; the D gene is possibly TRBD1 (5 bases). Deletions cut 0 bases from V and 8 bases from J, with 9 bases between. CDR3 length equals 14 residues. Germline V gives CDR1 SGHNT, CDR2 YYREEE (reference sequence). This CDR3 reads CASSLDRPDSPLHF. Written as DNA, the CDR3 is TGTGCCAGCAGCTTGGACAGGCCGGATTCACCCCTCCACTTT.

The chain uses TRBV14 and TRBJ2-6, with D hard to call. The V and J ends lost 4 bases and 2 bases respectively, with 12 bases between them. Germline CDR1 and CDR2: SGHDN and FVKESK. CDR3 size: 16 residues. CDR3 protein: CASSLRYEAGANVLTF. The CDR3 region has the DNA TGTGCCAGCAGCCTCCGGTATGAGGCTGGGGCCAACGTCCTGACTTTC.

V and J are TRBV27 and TRBJ2-1; 13 bases agree with TRBD2. V lost 8 bases to trimming and J lost 0 bases; unmatched junction nucleotides: 10. The CDR3 extends over 18 amino acids. The germline V gene has CDR1 MNHEY and CDR2 SMNVEV (reference sequence). The CDR3 protein is CASSGTSGVLSSYNEQFF. CDR3 nucleotides: TGTGCCAGCTCGGGGACTAGCGGGGTCCTTAGCTCCTACAATGAGCAGTTCTTC.

The V and J genes are TRBV9 and TRBJ2-3; 9 bases agree with TRBD2. J was trimmed by 1 base and V by 0 bases; bases with no gene match: 3. Germline CDR1 reads SGDLS; CDR2 reads YYNGEE. The CDR3 totals 16 residues. CDR3 protein: CASSVVAGERTDTQYF. In nucleotides, the CDR3 is TGTGCCAGCAGCGTAGTAGCGGGAGAGCGCACAGATACGCAGTATTTT.

J is TRBJ1-3 and V is TRBV6-6, with D maybe TRBD1 (6 bases). Germline lookup yields CDR1 MNHNY and CDR2 SVGAGI (reference sequence). This CDR3 region has 15 residues. V lost 4 bases, J lost 4 bases, and 14 bases lay in between. The DNA of the CDR3 is TGTGCCAGCAGTTCCTTAGAGGGGGACGGAAACACCATATATTTT. It codes for CASSSLEGDGNTIYF.